These 31 T cell receptor beta chains were sequenced from one sample in a study of T cells in Graves' hyperthyroidism and ophthalmopathy. What was amplified from RNA transcripts were TCR beta CDR3 regions. First-round RT-PCR targeting the TCR CDR3 was performed with the HTBI primer set. TCRdb passed the multiplex PCR reads through MiXCR, listing each CDR3 protein once. This table has about 590,000 distinct CDR3 sequences, around 14% appearing once. The sequencing input was blood. These receptors all stem from a woman aged 30 to 39 with Graves' hyperthyroidism.

V gene TRBV19 combines with J gene TRBJ2-1; D is possibly TRBD2 (6 bases). Germline assignment: CDR1 LNHDA and CDR2 SQIVND (reference sequence). The CDR3 has 15 residues. The ends were cut back, 3 bases at V and 2 bases at J, with 11 bases in the middle. CDR3 sequence: CASSIDGSTYNEQFF. The CDR3 DNA reads TGTGCCAGTAGTATTGACGGGAGCACCTACAATGAGCAGTTCTTC.

This clonotype has a count of ten or more. The V and J genes are TRBV7-2 and TRBJ2-7; 11 nucleotides match TRBD1. The junction had 4 bases not matched to a gene; V was cut back by 3 bases and J by 6 bases. This CDR3 region has 14 residues. Germline assignment: CDR1 SGHTA and CDR2 FQGNSA. CDR3 DNA: TGTGCCAGCAGCTTTTGGGACAGGGGGGGCGAGCAGTACTTC. Amino acid sequence: CASSFWDRGGEQYF.

This chain uses TRBV27 with TRBJ2-7; D is undetermined. V dropped 8 bases and J dropped 5 bases, with 7 bases sitting between them. The CDR3 has 10 amino acids. Looked up from germline, CDR1 is MNHEY and CDR2 is SMNVEV (reference sequence). The CDR3 DNA sequence: TGTGCCAGCGGTTGGGACGAGCAGTACTTC. Translation: CASGWDEQYF.

This clonotype was observed a single time. This chain joins TRBV19 and TRBJ2-2; tentatively, D is TRBD1 (6 bases). Trimming cost V 7 bases and J 6 bases, with 15 bases left between them. The CDR3 covers 14 residues. The germline V gene has CDR1 LNHDA and CDR2 SQIVND (reference sequence). Here the CDR3 DNA reads TGTGCCAGTACCTATACAGGGAATTCCGGGGAGCTGTTTTTT. Translating it yields CASTYTGNSGELFF.

This rearrangement joins TRBV7-9 to TRBJ2-2; the match to TRBD1 covers 7 bases. V trimming: 2 bases; J trimming: 0 bases; junction bases outside the gene matches: 3. Per the germline V gene, CDR1 is SEHNR and CDR2 is FQNEAQ (reference sequence). The length of the CDR3 is 16 residues. This CDR3 is CASSLSQGANTGELFF. The CDR3 DNA is TGTGCCAGCAGCTTATCTCAGGGGGCGAACACCGGGGAGCTGTTTTTT.

This clonotype was counted many times. The CDR3 nucleotides read TGTGCCAGCAGCGCCACTAGCGGGAGGACCTACAATGAGCAGTTCTTC. Protein: CASSATSGRTYNEQFF. This chain connects TRBV9 to TRBJ2-1; 12 bases match TRBD2. This CDR3 is built from 16 residues. V shed 3 bases, J shed 2 bases, and the junction held 3 bases outside the gene matches. CDR1 is SGDLS and CDR2 is YYNGEE in the germline V gene.

This clonotype was counted ten times or more. V gene TRBV28 combines with J gene TRBJ2-7; D is perhaps TRBD1 (6 bases). This CDR3 region has 12 residues. Trimming removed 6 bases at V and 9 bases at J, with 15 bases between. CDR1 MDHEN and CDR2 SYDVKM come from the germline V gene. The DNA of the CDR3 is TGTGCCAGCAGCCCAAGGACAGTACGGCAGTACTTC. Translated, it gives CASSPRTVRQYF.

This clonotype was counted many times. The chain recombines TRBV9 with TRBJ2-5; tentatively, D is TRBD1 (5 bases). The CDR3 runs to 15 residues. The germline V gene encodes CDR1 SGDLS and CDR2 YYNGEE. V lost 0 bases to trimming and J lost 2 bases, with 11 bases between them. In DNA form, the CDR3 reads TGTGCCAGCAGCGTAGGACAGCCTCCACAAGAGACCCAGTACTTC. Its protein product is CASSVGQPPQETQYF. Drawing the rest from reference TRBV9 and TRBJ2-5, the complete variable domain is DSGVTQTPKHLITATGQRVTLRCSPRSGDLSVYWYQQSLDQGLQFLIQYYNGEERAKGNILERFSAQQFPDLHSELNLSSLELGDSALYFCASSVGQPPQETQYFGPGTRLLVL.

This clonotype has ten or more counts. The DNA of the CDR3 is TGTGCCAGCACCAGAGACAGGGAAGGCTCCTACGAGCAGTACTTC. Protein: CASTRDREGSYEQYF. The rearrangement links TRBV6-1 to TRBJ2-7; TRBD1 agrees at 7 bases. CDR3 size: 15 residues. Trimming removed 7 bases from V and 0 bases from J; junction bases left unmatched: 9. Germline assignment: CDR1 MNHNS and CDR2 SASEGT.

This clonotype was picked up one time. The rearrangement joins TRBV28 to TRBJ2-7, with TRBD1 matching 10 bases. V gave up 10 bases and J gave up 9 bases; unmatched junction bases: 12. The CDR3 extends over 13 amino acids. Germline values: CDR1 MDHEN, CDR2 SYDVKM. This chain's CDR3 is CATKGQGRIAQYF. CDR3 DNA sequence: TGTGCCACCAAGGGACAGGGGAGGATCGCGCAGTACTTC.

This clonotype was counted many times. The chain is built from TRBV7-9 and TRBJ1-1; a possible D gene is TRBD1 (5 bases). V gave up 4 bases and J gave up 1 base, with 10 bases separating them. CDR3 length: 14 residues. CDR1 SEHNR and CDR2 FQNEAQ come from the germline V gene (reference sequence). This chain's CDR3 is CASSSTDTNTEAFF. The CDR3 DNA is TGTGCCAGCAGCTCCACGGACACGAACACTGAAGCTTTCTTT.

This clonotype has ten or more counts. V usage is TRBV7-3 and J usage is TRBJ2-3; tentatively, D is TRBD1 (5 bases). Germline V gives CDR1 SGHTA, CDR2 FQGTGA. This CDR3 has 14 amino acids. V dropped 5 bases and J dropped 2 bases, with 11 bases sitting between them. In DNA form, the CDR3 reads TGTGCCAGCAGCCACAACAGGAACACAGATACGCAGTATTTT. Its translation is CASSHNRNTDTQYF.

This clonotype has a count of ten or more. The V call is TRBV5-1, the J call TRBJ2-3; the D gene is possibly TRBD1 (6 bases). Per the germline V gene, CDR1 is SGHRS and CDR2 is YFSETQ. The length of the CDR3 is 14 residues. V lost 4 bases, J lost 2 bases, and 11 bases lay in between. CDR3 coding DNA: TGCGCCAGCAGCAAACAGGGATCCACAGATACGCAGTATTTT. As protein: CASSKQGSTDTQYF.

The chain is built from TRBV2 and TRBJ2-1, with 11 bases identical to TRBD2. The CDR3 has 14 amino acids. V shed 9 bases, J shed 9 bases, and the junction held 10 bases outside the gene matches. Germline lookup yields CDR1 SNHLY and CDR2 FYNNEI. Here the CDR3 DNA reads TGTGCCAGTCTGGGAGGTCTAGCGGGAGGTGAGCAGTTCTTC. Its protein product is CASLGGLAGGEQFF.

Only a few counts were recorded for this clonotype. The gene calls are TRBV7-9 and TRBJ2-6; D may correspond to TRBD1 or TRBD2 (6 bases each). Trimming pared 0 bases from V and 1 base from J, leaving 16 bases between. This CDR3 contains 19 residues. Germline CDR1 and CDR2: SEHNR and FQNEAQ (reference sequence). The CDR3 sequence is CASSLAWGASSSGANVLTF. In DNA form, the CDR3 reads TGTGCCAGCAGCTTAGCATGGGGGGCTTCTTCTTCTGGGGCCAACGTCCTGACTTTC.

This clonotype was found many times. The rearrangement uses TRBV12-3 or TRBV12-4 and TRBJ1-3; D may be TRBD1 (5 bases). V dropped 3 bases and J dropped 0 bases, with 9 bases sitting between them. The CDR3 spans 15 residues. The CDR3 nucleotides read TGTGCCAGCAGTTTGACAGCAACCTCTGGAAACACCATATATTTT. Protein: CASSLTATSGNTIYF.

This clonotype was seen many times. The chain employs TRBV12-3 or TRBV12-4 and TRBJ1-2; no firm D call. The CDR3 has 13 residues. Trimming left V 6 bases short and J 4 bases short, with 12 bases between. Written as DNA, the CDR3 is TGTGCCAGCAGCTTTAGCACTCTCTATGGCTACACCTTC. Amino acid sequence: CASSFSTLYGYTF.

In this sample, this clonotype turned up many times. The gene calls are TRBV12-3 or TRBV12-4 and TRBJ2-3; 16 bases fit TRBD2. The CDR3 covers 19 residues. With V trimmed by 5 bases and J by 1 base, 9 bases remained unmatched. The CDR3 DNA is TGTGCCAGCAGTCTGGGACTAGCGGGAGGGCTTAGGGGCACAGATACGCAGTATTTT. Translated: CASSLGLAGGLRGTDTQYF.

Comment on this clonotype: This may arise from a read error, as a much more abundant clone is one base away. J is TRBJ2-7 and V is TRBV12-3 or TRBV12-4; D is tentatively TRBD1 or TRBD2 (5 bases each). Trimming took off 5 bases at V and 4 bases at J, with 24 bases between the two ends. This CDR3 spans 17 amino acids. The CDR3 DNA follows: TGTGCCAGCAGTGAGCCAACCCCCGGGACCGTTTCTTACGAGCAGTACTTC. It encodes CASSEPTPGTVSYEQYF.

This clonotype was recorded once. Given a much more abundant clone one base away, this may be a read error. The chain employs TRBV7-2 and TRBJ2-1; TRBD2 might be the D (5 bases). Trimming removed 2 bases from V and 8 bases from J, with 10 bases in between. The germline V gene encodes CDR1 SGHTA and CDR2 FQGNSA. The CDR3 extends over 13 amino acids. The CDR3 bases are TGTGCCAGCAGCTTATCCGGGATTGATGAGCAGTTCTTC. Its translation: CASSLSGIDEQFF.

As concerns this clonotype: One junction end disagrees with the germline gene, perhaps due to a read error. The chain has TRBV7-9 and TRBJ2-7, with 12 bases matching TRBD2. Per the germline V gene, CDR1 is SEHNR and CDR2 is FQNEAQ (reference sequence). CDR3 length: 16 amino acids. CDR3 nucleotide sequence: TGTGCCAACAGCTCCGCCCTAGCGGGAGGGTTAAACGAGCAGTACTTC. It specifies CANSSALAGGLNEQYF.

The V and J genes are TRBV12-3 or TRBV12-4 and TRBJ2-7; D unresolved. Trimming pared 7 bases from V and 5 bases from J, leaving 21 bases between. The CDR3 has 15 residues. The CDR3: CASTPGFSSTNEQYF. CDR3 sequence (DNA): TGTGCCAGCACCCCGGGCTTCTCAAGCACGAACGAGCAGTACTTC.

The chain recombines TRBV6-1 with TRBJ2-7; D is perhaps TRBD1 (5 bases). This CDR3 region has 16 residues. Trimming removed 6 bases at V and 0 bases at J, with 18 bases between. CDR1 is MNHNS and CDR2 is SASEGT in the germline V gene. CDR3 DNA: TGTGCCAGCAGCACTCTAAGGGGCCGGAACTCCTACGAGCAGTACTTC. Protein product: CASSTLRGRNSYEQYF.

V is TRBV9 and J is TRBJ2-3, with TRBD2 as a possible D gene (7 bases). Germline V gene data show CDR1 as SGDLS and CDR2 as YYNGEE. Trimming removed 0 bases at V and 2 bases at J, with 16 bases between. CDR3 length equals 17 residues. CDR3 amino acids: CASSVALLGGPTDTQYF. CDR3 coding DNA: TGTGCCAGCAGCGTAGCCCTACTGGGGGGGCCCACAGATACGCAGTATTTT.

The V call is TRBV4-1, the J call TRBJ2-1; possible D gene TRBD2, 6 bases. CDR1 is MGHRA, CDR2 YSYEKL, per germline. The germline V and J ends were trimmed by 4 bases and 8 bases, with 18 bases remaining between them. The CDR3 covers 15 residues. DNA of the CDR3: TGCGCCAGCAGCCTTTTATCGACTAGTACCGATGAGCAGTTCTTC. This gives the protein CASSLLSTSTDEQFF.

For this clonotype: This could be a read error, since a much larger clone is one nucleotide away. This chain joins TRBV30 and TRBJ2-7; D remains unclear. With 1 base removed from V and 1 base from J, the gap between germline ends came to 11 bases. Germline CDR1 and CDR2: GTSNPN and SVGIG (reference sequence). This CDR3 comprises 14 residues. CDR3 bases: TGTGCCTGGAGTGCAGCTTTGGGATCCTACGAGCAGTACTTC. Translating it yields CAWSAALGSYEQYF.

This clonotype was counted once. V and J are TRBV30 and TRBJ1-5; D not resolved. V was clipped by 2 bases and J by 0 bases, with 11 bases between them. The CDR3 is 15 amino acids. Germline V gene data show CDR1 as GTSNPN and CDR2 as SVGIG (reference sequence). CDR3 sequence reads: CAWSIGSYSNQPQHF. CDR3 coding DNA: TGTGCCTGGAGTATTGGCAGCTATAGCAATCAGCCCCAGCATTTT.

This clonotype was seen ten or more times. The V call is TRBV28, the J call TRBJ1-2; TRBD1 matches at 8 bases. The CDR3 runs to 13 residues. Germline V gene data show CDR1 as MDHEN and CDR2 as SYDVKM. Trimming took 9 bases from V and 5 from J; bases not matched to a gene: 8. In DNA, the CDR3 is TGTGCCAGTGGAATGACAGGGGTGTATGGCTACACCTTC. Protein product: CASGMTGVYGYTF.

This clonotype was detected ten times or more. The chain is built from TRBV28 and TRBJ2-1; the match to TRBD2 covers 9 bases. Germline loops: CDR1 MDHEN, CDR2 SYDVKM. V shed 6 bases, J shed 12 bases, and the junction held 12 bases outside the gene matches. This CDR3 contains 14 residues. Written as DNA, the CDR3 is TGTGCCAGCAGGGACGGCGGGAGGGCGGGCGCGCAGTTCTTC. Its translation: CASRDGGRAGAQFF.

This clonotype was detected many times. The V and J genes are TRBV20-1 and TRBJ2-5; 10 bases align to TRBD2. J lost 2 bases, V lost 1 base, and 4 bases had no gene match. CDR1 and CDR2 (germline): DFQATT, SNEGSKA (reference sequence). The CDR3 has 15 residues. The CDR3 sequence: CSARVPTSGQETQYF. The CDR3 DNA reads TGCAGTGCTAGAGTACCGACTAGCGGGCAAGAGACCCAGTACTTC.

This clonotype was counted at least ten times. The chain has TRBV6-1 and TRBJ1-2, with no clear D. Germline lookup yields CDR1 MNHNS and CDR2 SASEGT. V lost 2 bases to trimming and J lost 4 bases, with 14 bases between them. The CDR3 spans 15 residues. This chain's CDR3 is CASSEFPGGGYGYTF. Here the CDR3 DNA reads TGTGCCAGCAGTGAATTTCCGGGTGGAGGCTATGGCTACACCTTC.